The subject of this entry is one T cell receptor (beta chain). As yet, its antigen is unknown. The data were obtained in a study of cytomegalovirus exposure and HLA in healthy donors. Study-wide results and limits: The authors later found TCR association rates varying by HLA locus, with DRB1 most and HLA-C fewest. One variant, a missense change in DCLRE1C, was linked in a later analysis to TCR beta V- and J-gene trimming. The authors considered a cluster of highly shared sequence variants likely to be a sequencing artifact.

The PCR employed 60 Vbeta primers together with 13 Jbeta primers. Only in-frame clones appear in the TCRdb table, and some are missing; sequencing was by immunoSEQ multiplex PCR. The sample records 100,000 to 150,000 clones, about four fifths being singletons. Trimming removed 0 bases at V and 7 bases at J, with 13 bases between. CDR3 size: 15 residues. CDR1 SGHNT and CDR2 YYREEE come from the germline V gene (reference sequence). Source material: PBMCs. The chain joins TRBV5-4 to TRBJ2-2, with a possible D match to TRBD1 (7 bases). The TCR originated in a man aged 40-55 years in good health and CMV-seronegative. CDR3 protein: CASSLVAGGGGELFF. For the CDR3, the DNA is TGTGCCAGCAGCTTGGTGGCAGGGGGAGGCGGGGAGCTGTTTTTT.